Shown below are 21 T cell receptor beta chains from a single sample sequenced in a study of blood T cell repertoires in COVID-19. This table comes from immunoSEQ multiplex PCR, and its TCRdb copy is limited to in-frame clones, with some not included. This sample yields approximately 360,000 clones, of which around 87% are seen a single time; around 2% belongs to the top ten. Sequencing was carried out using PBMCs or T cells enriched from blood (not recorded which). The receptors come from a middle-aged man in a cohort exposed to, infected with or recovered from COVID-19 (not recorded which).

This clone is a singleton in its sample. The rearrangement links TRBV5-5 to TRBJ1-5; 8 positions agree with TRBD1. Trimming took 4 bases from V and 4 from J; bases not matched to a gene: 7. CDR1 is SGHKS, CDR2 YYEKEE, per germline (reference sequence). The CDR3 spans 15 residues. The CDR3 DNA reads TGTGCCAGCAGCACCGGACAGGGCCTGAATCAGCCCCAGCATTTT. Translation gives CASSTGQGLNQPQHF.

The chain is built from TRBV2 and TRBJ2-1; 10 bases are a match to TRBD2. Germline trimming cut 1 base from V and 9 bases from J; bases unmatched to any gene: 0. CDR1 SNHLY and CDR2 FYNNEI come from the germline V gene. This CDR3 is built from 13 residues. The CDR3 DNA is TGTGCCAGCAGTGAAGGACTAGCGGGTGAGCAGTTCTTC. Translation gives CASSEGLAGEQFF.

The chain is built from TRBV9 and TRBJ2-1, with D possibly being TRBD1 (6 bases). CDR3 length equals 13 residues. Trimming took 2 bases from V and 3 from J, leaving 6 bases between them. Germline lookup yields CDR1 SGDLS and CDR2 YYNGEE. The CDR3 DNA reads as TGTGCCAGCAGCGTCAGGGGCTACAATGAGCAGTTCTTC. Translated: CASSVRGYNEQFF.

The chain links TRBV5-1 to TRBJ2-7, with TRBD2 matching over 10 bases. CDR1 and CDR2 from the germline V gene are SGHRS and YFSETQ. CDR3 length: 18 amino acids. The V gene end was trimmed by 2 bases and the J gene end by 0 bases; junction bases not matched to a gene: 11. The CDR3 DNA sequence: TGCGCCAGCAGCTTAAGGACTAGCGGCTATACTAGCTCCTACGAGCAGTACTTC. This translates into CASSLRTSGYTSSYEQYF.

This chain connects TRBV6-5 to TRBJ1-1; D is undetermined. The germline CDR1 and CDR2 sequences are MNHEY and SVGAGI. V was pared by 0 bases and J by 0 bases, with 8 bases between. This CDR3 comprises 15 residues. CDR3 in amino acids: CASSYSARLNTEAFF. CDR3 sequence (DNA): TGTGCCAGCAGTTACTCGGCCAGATTGAACACTGAAGCTTTCTTT.

The J gene is TRBJ1-2, the V gene TRBV5-4, with TRBD1 matching 9 bases. The CDR3 has 14 amino acids. Germline V gene data show CDR1 as SGHNT and CDR2 as YYREEE (reference sequence). V shed 5 bases and J 5 bases; nucleotides not matched to a gene: 7. The CDR3 DNA follows: TGTGCCAGCAGACTGGGGACAGGGAGGTATGGCTACACCTTC. This encodes CASRLGTGRYGYTF.

The V gene is TRBV27, the J gene TRBJ1-2; D remains ambiguous. The CDR3 spans 14 residues. Trimming removed 6 bases from V and 6 bases from J, with 17 bases in between. Germline V gene sequence: CDR1 MNHEY, CDR2 SMNVEV (reference sequence). DNA for the CDR3: TGTGCCAGCAGGGATAGACGGGATCTTAATGGCTACACCTTC. It translates to CASRDRRDLNGYTF.

The chain is built from TRBV5-4 and TRBJ2-2; 7 bases are a match to TRBD2. This CDR3 contains 15 residues. The germline CDR1 and CDR2 sequences are SGHNT and YYREEE (reference sequence). The J segment lost 6 bases and the V segment lost 2 bases, leaving 7 bases of the junction unmatched. The CDR3 loop is CASSFGGRAAGELFF. CDR3 bases: TGTGCCAGCAGCTTTGGTGGGAGGGCCGCCGGGGAGCTGTTTTTT.

The chain has TRBV28 and TRBJ1-5; D is unclear. The length of the CDR3 is 16 residues. Per germline, CDR1 MDHEN and CDR2 SYDVKM. V lost 1 base, J lost 2 bases, and 12 bases lay in between. CDR3 nucleotide sequence: TGTGCCAGCAGTTTATTGGCGGGATATCGCAATCAGCCCCAGCATTTT. As protein: CASSLLAGYRNQPQHF.

This rearrangement joins TRBV6-5 to TRBJ1-1; D not certain. The CDR3 extends over 14 amino acids. Trimming took 8 bases from V and 0 from J, leaving 13 bases between them. Germline CDR1 MNHEY, CDR2 SVGAGI. CDR3 sequence (DNA): TGTGCCAGCTACGACCGAGGAGTGAACACTGAAGCTTTCTTT. Protein product: CASYDRGVNTEAFF.

V gene TRBV19 combines with J gene TRBJ1-2, with 7 bases that match TRBD1. In germline, CDR1 is LNHDA, CDR2 SQIVND (reference sequence). The trim removed 6 bases at V and 1 base at J, leaving 17 bases unmatched. This CDR3 has 18 amino acids. Here the CDR3 reads CASRGTASSTFNNYGYTF. The DNA of the CDR3 is TGTGCCAGTAGGGGGACAGCCTCGAGTACCTTCAATAACTATGGCTACACCTTC.

The chain recombines TRBV25-1 with TRBJ2-1; 11 positions match TRBD2. The CDR3 is made up of 17 amino acids. CDR1 MGHDK and CDR2 SYGVNS come from the germline V gene. Trimming took 3 bases from V and 6 from J; bases not matched to a gene: 10. The CDR3 reads CASSDVGGSGRANEQFF. The CDR3 coding sequence is TGTGCCAGCAGTGACGTCGGGGGTAGCGGGAGGGCCAATGAGCAGTTCTTC.

This chain links TRBV28 with TRBJ1-3, with 8 bases aligning to TRBD1. This CDR3 comprises 16 residues. Germline V lookup: CDR1 MDHEN, CDR2 SYDVKM. Unmatched junction bases numbered 9, after V lost 8 bases and J lost 0 bases. This chain's CDR3 is CASRQSGQASGNTIYF. The CDR3 DNA is TGTGCCAGCCGACAGTCGGGACAGGCCTCTGGAAACACCATATATTTT.

This sequence joins TRBV28 and TRBJ1-1, with D tentatively TRBD1 (6 bases). CDR3 size: 16 residues. The germline V and J ends were trimmed by 6 bases and 0 bases, with 17 bases remaining between them. Germline CDR1 reads MDHEN; CDR2 reads SYDVKM. This chain's CDR3 is CASRVFPGQMNTEAFF. In nucleotides, the CDR3 is TGTGCCAGCAGAGTTTTTCCGGGACAAATGAACACTGAAGCTTTCTTT.

The chain uses TRBV24-1 and TRBJ2-2; 7 positions agree with TRBD2. V trimming: 9 bases; J trimming: 2 bases; junction bases outside the gene matches: 5. This CDR3 has 14 amino acids. In germline, CDR1 is KGHDR, CDR2 SFDVKD. The CDR3: CATGTTINTGELFF. The CDR3 DNA sequence: TGTGCCACCGGGACTACGATAAACACCGGGGAGCTGTTTTTT.

The V and J genes are TRBV27 and TRBJ2-7, with D maybe TRBD1 (5 bases). V shed 1 base and J shed 2 bases, with 15 bases lying between them. CDR3 length: 16 residues. CDR1 MNHEY and CDR2 SMNVEV come from the germline V gene (reference sequence). The CDR3 is CASSLFTPGQAYEQYF. In DNA form, the CDR3 reads TGTGCCAGCAGTTTATTTACCCCAGGACAAGCCTACGAGCAGTACTTC.

The V call is TRBV19, the J call TRBJ2-3; D gene unclear. Per germline, CDR1 LNHDA and CDR2 SQIVND (reference sequence). V shed 1 base and J shed 6 bases, with 11 bases lying between them. The CDR3 length is 14 residues. For the CDR3, the DNA is TGTGCCAGTAGTATAGGGGTAGCTCGGGATACGCAGTATTTT. Translation gives CASSIGVARDTQYF.

This clone is a singleton in its sample. This chain connects TRBV28 to TRBJ2-3; possible D gene TRBD2, 6 bases. Trimming pared 2 bases from V and 4 bases from J, leaving 13 bases between. The CDR3 totals 15 residues. CDR1 and CDR2 (germline): MDHEN, SYDVKM. CDR3 amino acids: CASSLRAGLADTQYF. As DNA, the CDR3 is TGTGCCAGCAGTTTAAGAGCGGGTCTGGCAGATACGCAGTATTTT.

The CDR3 sequence is CASSLMRSQANTIYF. The CDR3 DNA reads TGTGCCAGCAGCTTGATGCGCTCCCAGGCGAACACCATATATTTT. This sequence joins TRBV5-5 and TRBJ1-3; D is ambiguous. Germline-derived CDR1 and CDR2 are SGHKS and YYEKEE (reference sequence). The length of the CDR3 is 15 residues. The V gene lost 1 base and the J gene lost 7 bases, with 15 bases spanning the gap.

This chain joins TRBV9 and TRBJ2-1; a weak D match, TRBD2 (6 bases). In germline, CDR1 is SGDLS, CDR2 YYNGEE. V was cut by 0 bases and J by 4 bases, with 17 bases left in between. The CDR3 length is 17 residues. The CDR3 coding sequence is TGTGCCAGCAGCGTAGATTCGCGGGGCAGGCTTTACAATGAGCAGTTCTTC. This gives the protein CASSVDSRGRLYNEQFF.

V is TRBV28 and J is TRBJ2-7; TRBD2 matches 8 bases. The V gene end was trimmed by 1 base and the J gene end by 3 bases; junction bases not matched to a gene: 2. The germline V gene encodes CDR1 MDHEN and CDR2 SYDVKM. The CDR3 spans 14 residues. CDR3 sequence: CASSLFAGGYEQYF. The CDR3 DNA reads TGTGCCAGCAGTTTATTTGCGGGAGGCTACGAGCAGTACTTC.